One and the same sample provided the 29 T cell receptor beta chains below, sequenced in a study of T-cell reconstitution after alpha-beta-depleted transplantation in children. A library of TCRbeta sequences, prepared with unique molecular identifiers, was generated. A single record per CDR3 protein comes from TCRdb applying MiXCR to the PCR reads. The profile shows around 490,000 distinct CDR3 sequences, approximately 10% of them singletons. The sample in question was PBMCs, mostly from graft donor cells, obtained 180 days after TCRalphabeta/CD19-depleted stem cell transplant. These TCRs come from a female patient aged 2-9 years who had a stem cell transplant for aplastic anemia, so the T cells may come from the graft donor.

This clonotype was detected a few times. The chain's CDR3 is CASSSPVIGVEETQYF. CDR3 nucleotides: TGTGCCAGCAGTTCCCCCGTAATAGGGGTAGAGGAGACCCAGTACTTC. The chain has TRBV12-3 or TRBV12-4 and TRBJ2-5; the D gene is possibly TRBD1 (5 bases). Trimming cost V 4 bases and J 5 bases, with 20 bases left between them. The CDR3 has 16 amino acids.

The chain recombines TRBV28 with TRBJ1-5; D not resolved. Germline CDR1 and CDR2: MDHEN and SYDVKM. V lost 6 bases to trimming and J lost 1 base, with 7 bases between them. The CDR3 sequence is 13 residues long. The CDR3 sequence is CASRGASNQPQHF. The CDR3 bases are TGTGCCAGCAGGGGAGCCAGCAATCAGCCCCAGCATTTT.

CDR3 amino acids: CASSIAGSYNEQFF. CDR3 nucleotides: TGTGCCAGTAGTATAGCGGGCTCCTACAATGAGCAGTTCTTC. The chain joins TRBV19 to TRBJ2-1; D ambiguous. This CDR3 comprises 14 residues. CDR1 LNHDA and CDR2 SQIVND come from the germline V gene (reference sequence). The germline V and J ends were trimmed by 1 base and 0 bases, with 4 bases remaining between them.

This clonotype turned up a few times. V usage is TRBV18 and J usage is TRBJ1-5; maybe TRBD1 (5 bases). Germline V gene data show CDR1 as KGHSH and CDR2 as LQKENI. CDR3 length: 14 residues. The V end lost 1 base, the J end lost 1 base, and 5 bases lay between the germline ends. The CDR3 sequence: CASSPRQSNQPQHF. The CDR3 DNA sequence: TGTGCCAGCTCACCACGACAGAGCAATCAGCCCCAGCATTTT.

The chain carries TRBV5-1 and TRBJ2-7; 9 bases agree with TRBD1. Germline V gene data show CDR1 as SGHRS and CDR2 as YFSETQ. The CDR3 is made up of 15 amino acids. Trimming took 1 base from V and 4 from J; bases not matched to a gene: 6. CDR3: CASSLLVQGAYEQYF. Here the CDR3 DNA reads TGCGCCAGCAGCTTGTTGGTACAGGGGGCGTACGAGCAGTACTTC.

This clonotype was counted only a few times. This chain connects TRBV28 to TRBJ1-4; no definite D call. CDR1 is MDHEN, CDR2 SYDVKM, per germline. The CDR3 consists of 13 residues. V was shortened by 2 bases and J by 7 bases, with 8 bases between the two germline ends. Here the CDR3 reads CASSLPSIEKLFF. As DNA, the CDR3 is TGTGCCAGCAGTTTACCCTCCATTGAAAAACTGTTTTTT.

The V call is TRBV9, the J call TRBJ2-1; D is perhaps TRBD2 (5 bases). This CDR3 contains 16 residues. V was cut by 6 bases and J by 6 bases, with 22 bases left in between. Germline V gene data show CDR1 as SGDLS and CDR2 as YYNGEE. For the CDR3, the DNA is TGTGCCAGCAACAAGGCTAGCTCTGACGAATCCAATGAGCAGTTCTTC. This translates into CASNKASSDESNEQFF.

This clonotype was detected only a few times. The V call is TRBV28, the J call TRBJ2-7; TRBD1 agrees at 7 bases. The CDR3 loop spans 15 amino acids. Trimming cost V 5 bases and J 3 bases; bases outside gene matches: 10. The germline gives CDR1 MDHEN, CDR2 SYDVKM. The CDR3 sequence: CASSLTGRVGYEQYV. In DNA, the CDR3 is TGTGCCAGCAGTCTGACAGGGCGGGTTGGCTACGAGCAGTACGTC.

A word on this clonotype: It is likely a read error, because the conserved phenylalanine at the end of the CDR3 is missing. This chain joins TRBV3-1 and TRBJ2-1; no reliable D call. CDR3 size: 12 residues. V lost 1 base, J lost 10 bases, and 8 bases lay in between. In germline, CDR1 is LGHDT, CDR2 YNNKEL (reference sequence). Here the CDR3 DNA reads TGTGCCAGCAGCCAAGTCAGCATCGAGCAGTTCTTG. Amino acids: CASSQVSIEQFL.

This clonotype showed up just a few times. The genes are TRBV15 and TRBJ2-7; 9 bases align to TRBD1. Losses at the gene ends were 5 bases for V and 6 bases for J; bases not matched to a gene: 11. The germline CDR1 and CDR2 sequences are LNHNV and YYDKDF (reference sequence). This CDR3 has 15 amino acids. CDR3 sequence (DNA): TGTGCCACCAGCCCGACTTGGACAGGGGTGATCGAGCAGTACGTC. Its translation: CATSPTWTGVIEQYV.

This clonotype came up a few times. The rearrangement uses TRBV7-6 and TRBJ2-1; the D is unclear. Germline values: CDR1 SGHVS, CDR2 FNYEAQ. V shed 2 bases and J shed 7 bases, with 15 bases lying between them. There are 15 residues in the CDR3. DNA of the CDR3: TGTGCCAGCAGCTTAACCGCAGGTGCTCGAAATGAGCAGTTCTTC. Its translation: CASSLTAGARNEQFF.

The CDR3 DNA follows: TGTGCCAGCAGCCCTCTTAGGGGACAGTTCTACGAGCAGTACTTC. Amino acid sequence: CASSPLRGQFYEQYF. The chain combines TRBV7-9 with TRBJ2-7, with TRBD1 matching 7 bases. The CDR3 extends over 15 amino acids. Germline CDR1 reads SEHNR; CDR2 reads FQNEAQ (reference sequence). V lost 5 bases and J lost 3; bases outside the gene matches: 10.

This sequence joins TRBV20-1 and TRBJ2-7; D is ambiguous. Germline CDR1 reads DFQATT; CDR2 reads SNEGSKA (reference sequence). The CDR3 has 15 amino acids. Trimming took off 6 bases at V and 3 bases at J, with 21 bases between the two ends. The CDR3 is CSASLLTPPSYEQYF. CDR3 sequence (DNA): TGCAGTGCCTCCCTGTTGACTCCACCCAGCTACGAGCAGTACTTC.

The genes are TRBV5-1 and TRBJ2-5; no reliable D call. The CDR3 sequence is 14 residues long. Germline V lookup: CDR1 SGHRS, CDR2 YFSETQ. Trimming took off 2 bases at V and 5 bases at J, with 13 bases between the two ends. The CDR3 DNA is TGCGCCAGCAGCTTAACCGCCACGGCGGAGACCCAGTACTTC. Protein sequence: CASSLTATAETQYF.

The CDR3 here is CASSYGVYEQYF. CDR3 coding DNA: TGTGCCAGCAGTTACGGGGTCTACGAGCAGTACTTC. The chain combines TRBV6-2 or TRBV6-3 with TRBJ2-7; D uncertain. Germline V gives CDR1 MNHEY, CDR2 SVGEGT. The CDR3 is made up of 12 amino acids. Trimming took off 2 bases at V and 3 bases at J, with 5 bases between the two ends.

V and J are TRBV9 and TRBJ2-7; 7 nucleotides line up with TRBD2. The CDR3 length is 14 residues. CDR1 and CDR2 (germline): SGDLS, YYNGEE. Germline trimming cut 0 bases from V and 3 bases from J; bases unmatched to any gene: 3. The CDR3 spells CASSVEERGYEQYF. The CDR3 region has the DNA TGTGCCAGCAGCGTAGAGGAGCGGGGCTACGAGCAGTACTTC.

The chain uses TRBV20-1 and TRBJ2-1; D is undetermined. V shed 2 bases and J shed 6 bases, with 14 bases lying between them. This CDR3 is built from 14 residues. The germline gives CDR1 DFQATT, CDR2 SNEGSKA (reference sequence). DNA of the CDR3: TGCAGTGCTAGAATAAGTGGGTGGGGCAATGAGCAGTTCTTC. Residues: CSARISGWGNEQFF.

The chain recombines TRBV28 with TRBJ2-1, with D tentatively TRBD1 (6 bases). V lost 2 bases to trimming and J lost 7 bases, with 18 bases between them. The V gene's germline CDR1 is MDHEN and CDR2 SYDVKM. The CDR3 is 16 amino acids. CDR3 sequence reads: CASSLRGTSSRNEQFF. The CDR3 DNA reads TGTGCCAGCAGTTTAAGGGGGACCTCAAGCCGGAATGAGCAGTTCTTC.

This clonotype was seen only a few times. This chain uses TRBV18 with TRBJ2-3; D may be TRBD2 (8 bases). Germline loops: CDR1 KGHSH, CDR2 LQKENI. Trimming left V 0 bases short and J 2 bases short, with 15 bases between. The CDR3 is 17 amino acids. CDR3 DNA sequence: TGTGCCAGCTCACCACCGGGACAGCGGGAGATCACAGATACGCAGTATTTT. It translates to CASSPPGQREITDTQYF.

This clonotype showed up just a few times. The chain carries TRBV7-8 and TRBJ2-1; a possible D gene is TRBD1 (6 bases). Trimming removed 5 bases from V and 1 base from J, with 12 bases in between. The CDR3 has 15 residues. Germline CDR1 is SGHVS and CDR2 is FQNEAQ. CDR3 region: CASSKTGRSYNEQFF. The CDR3 DNA follows: TGTGCCAGCAGCAAGACAGGCAGGTCCTACAATGAGCAGTTCTTC.

This clonotype has just a few counts. The genes are TRBV7-9 and TRBJ2-7; 9 bases agree with TRBD1. V lost 7 bases, J lost 6 bases, and 7 bases stayed unmatched. The CDR3 covers 13 residues. Germline loops: CDR1 SEHNR, CDR2 FQNEAQ (reference sequence). The CDR3 is CASMGQGDSEQYF. CDR3 DNA sequence: TGTGCCAGCATGGGACAGGGAGATAGCGAGCAGTACTTC.

This chain joins TRBV20-1 and TRBJ2-6; 9 bases match TRBD2. V was pared by 1 base and J by 3 bases, with 10 bases of the junction left unmatched. This CDR3 region has 18 residues. Germline V gene lookup returns CDR1 DFQATT and CDR2 SNEGSKA (reference sequence). The DNA of the CDR3 is TGCAGTGCTAGAGCCATGGGCGGGAGGGCCGGTGGGGCCAACGTCCTGACTTTC. Its translation is CSARAMGGRAGGANVLTF.

This clonotype was seen at least ten times. The V gene is TRBV5-1, the J gene TRBJ2-3, with D uncertain. This CDR3 spans 10 amino acids. Germline loops: CDR1 SGHRS, CDR2 YFSETQ. Between the trimmed V and J ends, which lost 6 bases and 5 bases, there was a span of 4 bases. In DNA form, the CDR3 reads TGCGCCAGCACTGGAGATACGCAGTATTTT. Translating gives CASTGDTQYF.

This clonotype was detected only a few times. The J gene is TRBJ2-2, the V gene TRBV15; D possibly corresponds to TRBD2 (5 bases). V lost 0 bases and J lost 9, with 14 bases in between. Germline V gene sequence: CDR1 LNHNV, CDR2 YYDKDF (reference sequence). The CDR3 spans 15 residues. CDR3: CATSREDGGFRELFF. CDR3 nucleotides: TGTGCCACCAGCAGAGAAGATGGAGGTTTCAGGGAGCTGTTTTTT.

This clonotype came up a few times. The chain joins TRBV7-8 to TRBJ1-2, with 9 bases that match TRBD1. The CDR3 contains 16 residues. Germline assignment: CDR1 SGHVS and CDR2 FQNEAQ. V dropped 5 bases and J dropped 1; count of bases not matched to a gene: 8. The CDR3 DNA follows: TGTGCCAGCAGCCCGAACAACAGGGGGCTTAACTATGGCTACACCTTC. This codes for CASSPNNRGLNYGYTF.

The chain couples TRBV27 to TRBJ1-2; weak D call: TRBD1 (6 bases). V shed 6 bases and J shed 3 bases, with 11 bases lying between them. This CDR3 spans 13 amino acids. Per germline, CDR1 MNHEY and CDR2 SMNVEV (reference sequence). The DNA of the CDR3 is TGTGCCAGCAGCGTGGGACATTACTATGGCTACACCTTC. Protein: CASSVGHYYGYTF.

The chain employs TRBV10-2 and TRBJ2-1; the match to TRBD2 covers 10 bases. This CDR3 comprises 16 residues. Looked up from germline, CDR1 is WSHSY and CDR2 is SAAADI. With V trimmed by 3 bases and J by 9 bases, 11 bases remained unmatched. The CDR3 DNA reads TGCGCCAGCAGTGACCTTGCCGGGACTAGCGTTCTTGAGCAGTTCTTC. As protein: CASSDLAGTSVLEQFF.

This clonotype has at least ten counts. The rearrangement joins TRBV20-1 to TRBJ2-1, with D perhaps assigned TRBD1 or TRBD2 (5 bases each). The CDR3 is 17 amino acids. CDR1 and CDR2 from the germline V gene are DFQATT and SNEGSKA (reference sequence). V lost 1 base to trimming and J lost 0 bases, with 16 bases between them. The CDR3 here is CSARGVGDSRSYNEQFF. The CDR3 coding sequence is TGCAGTGCTAGAGGGGTGGGAGACAGCCGCTCCTACAATGAGCAGTTCTTC.

This clonotype has a single count. V is TRBV20-1 and J is TRBJ2-1; D might be TRBD1 or TRBD2, each matching 5 bases. The germline gives CDR1 DFQATT, CDR2 SNEGSKA (reference sequence). The CDR3 has 13 residues. Deletions cut 5 bases from V and 6 bases from J, with 14 bases between. In DNA form, the CDR3 reads TGCAGTGCTTTAGACGGGGCGCCCAATGAGCAGTTCTTC. The encoded protein is CSALDGAPNEQFF.